What follows is one T cell receptor (beta chain) and its context. What it recognizes is unknown. Despite likely unrecorded immune exposures, the donors were nominally healthy at the time of sampling. The CDR3 runs to 17 residues. CDR1 and CDR2 from the germline V gene are SGHTA and FQGNSA. V lost 10 bases, J lost 0 bases, and 14 bases stayed unmatched. These data belong to a study of cytomegalovirus exposure and HLA in healthy donors. Study in general: The Caucasian-associated ancestry cluster contained 81% of the 300 to 400 genotyped donors.

Both 60 Vbeta primers and 13 Jbeta primers went into the PCR. The data were produced by immunoSEQ multiplex PCR, yet TCRdb's version contains in-frame clones alone and is incomplete. The sample lists about 130,000 clones, approximately 70% occurring once. General study points: There were some 150 TCR beta chains listed as cytomegalovirus-associated. Researchers reported that a few CMV-associated chains were confirmed in vitro as CMV antigen-specific.

The chain couples TRBV7-2 to TRBJ1-4; 7 bases fit TRBD1. The TCR sequence derives from a woman aged 55-70 years in good health and CMV-seropositive. Sequencing was carried out using PBMCs. The CDR3 is CATPASDRTATNEKLFF. The CDR3, as DNA: TGTGCCACCCCGGCCTCGGACAGGACTGCAACTAATGAAAAACTGTTTTTT.